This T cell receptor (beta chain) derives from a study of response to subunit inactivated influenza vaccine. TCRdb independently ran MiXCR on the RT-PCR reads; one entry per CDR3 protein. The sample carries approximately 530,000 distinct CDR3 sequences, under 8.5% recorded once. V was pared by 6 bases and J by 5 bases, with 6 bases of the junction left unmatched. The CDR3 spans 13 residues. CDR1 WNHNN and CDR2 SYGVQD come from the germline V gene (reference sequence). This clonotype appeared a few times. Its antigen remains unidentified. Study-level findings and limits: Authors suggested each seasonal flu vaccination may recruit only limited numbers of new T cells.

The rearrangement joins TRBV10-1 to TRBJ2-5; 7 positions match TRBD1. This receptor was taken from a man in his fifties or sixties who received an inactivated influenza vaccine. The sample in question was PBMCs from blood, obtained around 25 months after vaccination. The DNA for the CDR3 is TGCGCCAGCAGCGACAGGGTTTGGGAGACCCAGTACTTC. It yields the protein CASSDRVWETQYF.